These 30 T cell receptor beta chains were all obtained from the same sample, sequenced in a study of identifying expanded T cells in peripheral blood. The assay was immunoSEQ multiplex PCR, and TCRdb's table has in-frame clones only and misses some. The sample records about 58,000 clones, approximately 89% being singletons. The source material was blood. Every receptor here comes from a person aged 18 to 69 in good health.

The chain uses TRBV10-3 and TRBJ1-2; TRBD1 matches at 12 bases. Germline trimming cut 8 bases from V and 4 bases from J; bases unmatched to any gene: 14. CDR1 ENHRY and CDR2 SYGVKD come from the germline V gene. CDR3 size: 17 residues. This chain's CDR3 is CAIRDRGQGALVYGYTF. The CDR3 bases are TGTGCCATCCGAGACCGGGGACAGGGGGCTTTAGTCTATGGCTACACCTTC.

The rearrangement links TRBV4-1 to TRBJ2-7; TRBD1 matches at 9 bases. The CDR3 sequence is 15 residues long. V shed 1 base and J 4 bases; nucleotides not matched to a gene: 5. CDR1 is MGHRA, CDR2 YSYEKL, per germline. This CDR3 reads CASSQVVGQGYEQYF. CDR3 coding DNA: TGCGCCAGCAGCCAAGTGGTGGGACAGGGATACGAGCAGTACTTC.

The J gene is TRBJ1-1, the V gene TRBV19, with TRBD1 matching over 9 bases. Germline V gene data show CDR1 as LNHDA and CDR2 as SQIVND (reference sequence). The CDR3 covers 15 residues. Germline trimming cut 7 bases from V and 7 bases from J; bases unmatched to any gene: 13. CDR3 coding DNA: TGTGCCAGTACCGGCCCCTTTACAGGGGGCATTGAAGCTTTCTTT. This sequence encodes CASTGPFTGGIEAFF.

This chain uses TRBV18 with TRBJ2-5; 12 bases are a match to TRBD2. V lost 5 bases, J lost 4 bases, and 5 bases stayed unmatched. This CDR3 has 15 amino acids. From germline, CDR1 is KGHSH and CDR2 LQKENI. CDR3 in amino acids: CASSKTSGSAETQYF. In nucleotides, the CDR3 is TGTGCCAGCTCAAAGACTAGCGGGAGTGCAGAGACCCAGTACTTC.

The table lists this clone with a few counts. This sequence joins TRBV10-3 and TRBJ2-7; perhaps TRBD1 as D (6 bases). Trimming removed 0 bases at V and 0 bases at J, with 6 bases between. The CDR3 runs to 14 residues. CDR1 and CDR2 from the germline V gene are ENHRY and SYGVKD. The CDR3 sequence: CAISESDSSYEQYF. CDR3 bases: TGTGCCATCAGTGAGTCGGACAGCTCCTACGAGCAGTACTTC.

This clone was seen just once. The chain combines TRBV7-2 with TRBJ1-2, with TRBD1 identical over 9 bases. CDR3 length equals 14 residues. The germline gives CDR1 SGHTA, CDR2 FQGNSA. Trimming at V came to 1 base and at J to 8 bases, leaving 5 bases not matched to a gene. Here the CDR3 DNA reads TGTGCCAGCAGCTTAGTACAGGGGGCGGGCGGCTACACCTTC. This sequence encodes CASSLVQGAGGYTF.

The rearrangement uses TRBV29-1 and TRBJ2-3; 12 bases agree with TRBD2. The CDR3 is 14 residues long. In germline, CDR1 is SQVTM, CDR2 ANQGSEA. V lost 7 bases and J lost 6; bases outside the gene matches: 8. CDR3 in amino acids: CSASGGALTDTQYF. The CDR3 nucleotides are TGCAGCGCTAGCGGGGGGGCTCTCACGGATACGCAGTATTTT.

The chain employs TRBV9 and TRBJ1-3, with D possibly matching TRBD1 (5 bases). The CDR3 loop spans 13 amino acids. From germline, CDR1 is SGDLS and CDR2 YYNGEE. Trimming removed 4 bases at V and 8 bases at J, with 13 bases between. CDR3 region: CASSTGLSDTIYF. Written as DNA, the CDR3 is TGTGCCAGCAGCACGGGACTCTCAGACACCATATATTTT. The full variable domain, in which reference TRBV9 and TRBJ1-3 provide the parts outside the CDR3, is DSGVTQTPKHLITATGQRVTLRCSPRSGDLSVYWYQQSLDQGLQFLIQYYNGEERAKGNILERFSAQQFPDLHSELNLSSLELGDSALYFCASSTGLSDTIYFGEGSWLTVV.

This clone was counted once. V and J are TRBV19 and TRBJ2-5; TRBD1 aligns across 7 bases. Germline V CDR1 and CDR2: LNHDA, SQIVND (reference sequence). The CDR3 covers 14 residues. Trimming took 6 bases from V and 7 from J; bases not matched to a gene: 11. The DNA of the CDR3 is TGTGCCAGTAGAGAGACAGGGCGAGGGGTGACCCAGTACTTC. Amino acids: CASRETGRGVTQYF.

V and J are TRBV25-1 and TRBJ2-1; 9 positions agree with TRBD2. The CDR3 sequence is 17 residues long. CDR1 is MGHDK and CDR2 is SYGVNS in the germline V gene. J lost 8 bases, V lost 3 bases, and 14 bases had no gene match. CDR3 bases: TGTGCCAGCAGTGAGCCTCCGACTAGCGGTTACAAAGATGAGCAGTTCTTC. Translating it yields CASSEPPTSGYKDEQFF.

The chain couples TRBV9 to TRBJ2-3; possible D gene TRBD2, 5 bases. The CDR3 consists of 14 residues. The germline gives CDR1 SGDLS, CDR2 YYNGEE. V lost 4 bases and J lost 1, with 10 bases in between. The CDR3 DNA sequence: TGTGCCAGCAGCCTAAGCGGAGGCACAGATACGCAGTATTTT. Its translation is CASSLSGGTDTQYF.

This chain uses TRBV28 with TRBJ2-7; possibly TRBD2 for D (6 bases). Trimming removed 8 bases at V and 0 bases at J, with 8 bases between. CDR1 and CDR2 from the germline V gene are MDHEN and SYDVKM. This CDR3 comprises 12 residues. CDR3 coding DNA: TGTGCCAGCCAGACTAGCTCCTACGAGCAGTACTTC. Its translation: CASQTSSYEQYF.

The rearrangement links TRBV4-3 to TRBJ2-3; D may be TRBD2 (5 bases). The length of the CDR3 is 15 residues. Per germline, CDR1 LGHNA and CDR2 YSLEER. V was pared by 0 bases and J by 4 bases, with 11 bases between. The CDR3 nucleotides read TGCGCCAGCAGCCAAGATCGGGCAGCGGCAGATACGCAGTATTTT. It translates to CASSQDRAAADTQYF.

The chain is built from TRBV29-1 and TRBJ2-1; possible D gene TRBD2, 5 bases. V dropped 1 base and J dropped 9 bases, with 10 bases sitting between them. The CDR3 runs 12 residues. Germline-derived CDR1 and CDR2 are SQVTM and ANQGSEA. CDR3 protein: CSVEAARAEQFF. The CDR3 nucleotides read TGCAGCGTTGAAGCAGCGAGGGCTGAGCAGTTCTTC.

V is TRBV27 and J is TRBJ2-1; D remains unclear. Trimming removed 2 bases at V and 2 bases at J, with 7 bases between. Germline V gives CDR1 MNHEY, CDR2 SMNVEV (reference sequence). The CDR3 is 14 amino acids. CDR3 DNA: TGTGCCAGCAGTTTAGCGGCGCCCTACAATGAGCAGTTCTTC. This sequence encodes CASSLAAPYNEQFF.

The chain joins TRBV4-3 to TRBJ2-7; D is undetermined. V lost 3 bases and J 3 bases, leaving 18 bases between the germline ends. The germline CDR1 and CDR2 sequences are LGHNA and YSLEER. The CDR3 is made up of 16 amino acids. As DNA, the CDR3 is TGCGCCAGCAGCCACAACGTCGGGCGGATAGTCTACGAGCAGTACTTC. Translated: CASSHNVGRIVYEQYF.

This clone turned up a few times. The chain carries TRBV18 and TRBJ1-5, with D perhaps matching TRBD1 (6 bases). There are 13 residues in the CDR3. Trimming shortened V by 4 bases and J by 7 bases, and 11 bases separated the two germline ends. CDR1 is KGHSH, CDR2 LQKENI, per germline. The DNA for the CDR3 is TGTGCCAGCTCACAGCAGACAGGCCAGCCCCAGCATTTT. Translated, it gives CASSQQTGQPQHF.

The chain's CDR3 is CASRSRDRSTDTQYF. The DNA for the CDR3 is TGTGCCAGCAGGAGCCGGGACAGGAGCACAGATACGCAGTATTTT. This chain uses TRBV6-1 with TRBJ2-3; 8 bases map to TRBD1. The CDR3 length is 15 residues. Germline loops: CDR1 MNHNS, CDR2 SASEGT. Unmatched junction bases numbered 5, after V lost 6 bases and J lost 0 bases.

The chain uses TRBV5-5 and TRBJ1-2, with 7 positions matching TRBD1. Germline assignment: CDR1 SGHKS and CDR2 YYEKEE (reference sequence). The CDR3 is 15 residues long. The trim removed 1 base at V and 6 bases at J, leaving 9 bases unmatched. CDR3 in amino acids: CASSLSGGGGNGYTF. CDR3 in DNA: TGTGCCAGCAGCTTGTCAGGGGGAGGAGGCAATGGCTACACCTTC.

The rearrangement uses TRBV27 and TRBJ2-1, with 9 bases fitting TRBD1. The V and J ends lost 9 bases and 2 bases, in that order; junction bases with no gene match: 14. CDR3 length: 17 residues. Germline V lookup: CDR1 MNHEY, CDR2 SMNVEV (reference sequence). The CDR3 here is CASSNTLTGGAYNEQFF. The CDR3 bases are TGTGCCAGTTCAAATACCCTTACAGGGGGCGCCTACAATGAGCAGTTCTTC.

This clone was seen just once. The chain combines TRBV19 with TRBJ1-3; D call uncertain. The CDR3 runs 13 residues. Trimming stripped 3 bases from V and 1 base from J, with 4 bases between. CDR1 and CDR2 from the germline V gene are LNHDA and SQIVND (reference sequence). The CDR3: CASSISSGNTIYF. CDR3 nucleotides: TGTGCCAGTAGTATCTCTTCTGGAAACACCATATATTTT.

The chain is built from TRBV5-6 and TRBJ1-1; no clear D gene. The CDR3 loop spans 13 amino acids. V gave up 8 bases and J gave up 0 bases, with 11 bases separating them. Per the germline V gene, CDR1 is SGHDT and CDR2 is YYEEEE. CDR3 DNA sequence: TGTGCCAGTCATTATAACCTGAACACTGAAGCTTTCTTT. This encodes CASHYNLNTEAFF.

This clone was detected once. The rearrangement joins TRBV4-3 to TRBJ2-3; 7 nucleotides align to TRBD1. The germline CDR1 and CDR2 sequences are LGHNA and YSLEER. The CDR3 contains 14 residues. V lost 4 bases and J lost 2; bases outside the gene matches: 3. This CDR3 reads CASSPGQYTDTQYF. The CDR3, as DNA: TGCGCCAGCAGCCCGGGACAGTACACAGATACGCAGTATTTT.

The gene calls are TRBV7-2 and TRBJ2-7; D not resolved. Germline V lookup: CDR1 SGHTA, CDR2 FQGNSA. The CDR3 is 11 amino acids. The V and J ends lost 2 bases and 5 bases respectively, with 4 bases between them. DNA of the CDR3: TGTGCCAGCAGCTTAAGCCACGAGCAGTACTTC. It codes for CASSLSHEQYF. The full variable domain, completed using reference TRBV7-2 and TRBJ2-7, is GAGVSQSPSNKVTEKGKDVELRCDPISGHTALYWYRQSLGQGLEFLIYFQGNSAPDKSGLPSDRFSAERTGGSVSTLTIQRTQQEDSAVYLCASSLSHEQYFGPGTRLTVT.

V and J are TRBV19 and TRBJ1-3; a weak D match, TRBD1 (6 bases). CDR3 length: 17 amino acids. V dropped 5 bases and J dropped 0 bases, with 17 bases sitting between them. The germline gives CDR1 LNHDA, CDR2 SQIVND (reference sequence). The CDR3 spells CASSALQGQHSGNTIYF. CDR3 bases: TGTGCCAGTAGTGCCCTTCAGGGGCAGCACTCTGGAAACACCATATATTTT.

V and J are TRBV4-2 and TRBJ1-1, with D possibly TRBD1 on 5 matching bases. Looked up from germline, CDR1 is LGHNA and CDR2 is YNFKEQ. There are 15 residues in the CDR3. Trimming removed 4 bases at V and 3 bases at J, with 15 bases between. DNA for the CDR3: TGTGCCAGCAGCCTGGGGCGGGGAGGGGACACTGAAGCTTTCTTT. It specifies CASSLGRGGDTEAFF.

The chain is built from TRBV19 and TRBJ1-2; D might be TRBD1 (5 bases). Germline V gene sequence: CDR1 LNHDA, CDR2 SQIVND (reference sequence). The CDR3 length is 16 residues. V dropped 4 bases and J dropped 0 bases, with 15 bases sitting between them. For the CDR3, the DNA is TGTGCCAGTAGTACCCAGGGACCGCCTACTAACTATGGCTACACCTTC. It specifies CASSTQGPPTNYGYTF.

Of note for this clone: Its ends do not fully match the called genes, so a read error is possible. The gene calls are TRBV6-6 and TRBJ2-1, with 7 bases matching TRBD2. Germline V gene sequence: CDR1 MNHNY, CDR2 SVGAGI (reference sequence). This CDR3 is 14 amino acids long. CDR3 in amino acids: CASSSTSIAAEQLF. CDR3 bases: TGTGCCAGCAGTTCGACTAGCATCGCGGCTGAGCAGCTCTTC.

The chain links TRBV29-1 to TRBJ2-3; D possibly corresponds to TRBD1 (6 bases). Germline V gene data show CDR1 as SQVTM and CDR2 as ANQGSEA. Deletions cut 6 bases from V and 1 base from J, with 17 bases between. This CDR3 contains 15 residues. The CDR3 nucleotides are TGCAGCGTCCACAGGGCAACAGAGGGCACAGATACGCAGTATTTT. Its protein is CSVHRATEGTDTQYF.

The chain employs TRBV11-2 and TRBJ2-5; maybe TRBD2 (6 bases). V was trimmed by 3 bases and J by 2 bases, leaving 7 bases between them. This CDR3 comprises 13 residues. Germline V gene lookup returns CDR1 SGHAT and CDR2 FQNNGV. CDR3 loop: CASSLGRQETQYF. DNA for the CDR3: TGTGCCAGCAGCTTGGGGAGGCAAGAGACCCAGTACTTC.